The 7 T cell receptor beta chains below were found in one sample sequenced in a study of blood T cells in healthy people across ages (dated by TCRdb to 2013 to 2016). The method was 5' RACE. The sequencer listed for this sample is Illumina HiSeq 2500. A second 7 to 11 cycle PCR used a sample-barcoded 5' primer and a J-beta primer mix. The public reads were reprocessed in TCRdb via fastp at Q25 and MiXCR, keeping in-frame beta chains. Rows matching on CDR3 protein sequence are summarized as one entry with the most common DNA and genes. Here the sample has 1.5 million to 2 million distinct CDR3 sequences; about 28% occur a single time. Jointly, the top ten make up 7.7% of the sample. What was sequenced was blood. Source of these receptors: a woman aged 30 to 39 in good health.

This clonotype was seen more than once but under ten times. It may be a read error: a sequence one base away is much more abundant. The rearrangement uses TRBV25-1 and TRBJ2-7; no reliable D call. The CDR3 covers 14 residues. V lost 6 bases and J lost 2, with 14 bases in between. Germline V lookup: CDR1 MGHDK, CDR2 SYGVNS. This CDR3 is CASRVTITPYEQYF. CDR3 bases: TGTGCCAGCAGGGTAACAATTACCCCCTACGAGCAGTACTTC.

This clonotype was observed a few times. J is TRBJ2-5 and V is TRBV20-1; D might be TRBD2 (6 bases). This CDR3 region has 15 residues. The V gene's germline CDR1 is DFQATT and CDR2 SNEGSKA (reference sequence). Trimming pared 0 bases from V and 1 base from J, leaving 12 bases between. Written as DNA, the CDR3 is TGCAGTGCTAGAGATCTGCGGGGTTCCCAAGAGACCCAGTACTTC. Amino acid sequence: CSARDLRGSQETQYF.

This chain connects TRBV2 to TRBJ1-2; 9 bases line up with TRBD1. The CDR3 covers 14 residues. Per the germline V gene, CDR1 is SNHLY and CDR2 is FYNNEI. Unmatched junction bases numbered 6, after V lost 6 bases and J lost 4 bases. For the CDR3, the DNA is TGTGCCAGCAGCGGGACAGGGAACATCTATGGCTACACCTTC. Its translation: CASSGTGNIYGYTF. Together with reference TRBV2 and TRBJ1-2, the CDR3 gives the full variable domain: EPEVTQTPSHQVTQMGQEVILRCVPISNHLYFYWYRQILGQKVEFLVSFYNNEISEKSEIFDDQFSVERPDGSNFTLKIRSTKLEDSAMYFCASSGTGNIYGYTFGSGTRLTVV.

This clonotype was detected ten times or more. DNA of the CDR3: TGTGCCAGCAGTTTTAGCGGGAGGTCCCCAGGGGAGCAGTACTTC. It specifies CASSFSGRSPGEQYF. The V gene is TRBV12-3 or TRBV12-4, the J gene TRBJ2-7; TRBD2 matches at 10 bases. The CDR3 length is 15 residues. V shed 3 bases, J shed 7 bases, and the junction held 9 bases outside the gene matches.

Concerning this clonotype itself: A read error may produce the germline difference seen at one junction end. V gene TRBV28 combines with J gene TRBJ1-2, with unresolved D. Germline V CDR1 and CDR2: MDHEN, SYDVKM. The CDR3 has 12 residues. For the CDR3, the DNA is TGTGTCAGCAGTTTACCGGCCTATGGCTACACCTTC. It specifies CVSSLPAYGYTF.

This clonotype was seen a few times. A much larger clonotype is one base distant, so this may be a read error. The rearrangement joins TRBV5-1 to TRBJ2-1; 11 nucleotides align to TRBD1. Germline V gives CDR1 SGHRS, CDR2 YFSETQ. The CDR3 length is 17 residues. The CDR3 loop reads CASSLVGGQGATYERYF. DNA of the CDR3: TGCGCCAGCAGCTTGGTGGGAGGACAGGGGGCAACCTACGAGCGGTACTTC.

Of note for this clonotype: The germline gene is not matched at one end of the junction; a read error may be the cause. The chain uses TRBV5-4 and TRBJ1-2; 12 bases agree with TRBD1. This CDR3 contains 16 residues. The V gene's germline CDR1 is SGHNT and CDR2 YYREEE (reference sequence). The CDR3 spells CASGLEGQGAWYGYTF. As DNA, the CDR3 is TGTGCCAGCGGCTTGGAGGGACAGGGGGCATGGTATGGCTACACCTTC.